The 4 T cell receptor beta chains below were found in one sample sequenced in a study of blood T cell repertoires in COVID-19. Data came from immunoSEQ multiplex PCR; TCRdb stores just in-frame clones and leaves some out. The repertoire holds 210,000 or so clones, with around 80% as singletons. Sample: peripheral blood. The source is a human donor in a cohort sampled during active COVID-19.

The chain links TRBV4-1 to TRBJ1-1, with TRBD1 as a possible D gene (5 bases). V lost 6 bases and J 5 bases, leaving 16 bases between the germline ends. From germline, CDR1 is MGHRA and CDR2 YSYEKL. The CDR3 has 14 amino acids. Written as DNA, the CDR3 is TGCGCCAGCAGGAATTGGGGGGGTCGGACTGAAGCTTTCTTT. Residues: CASRNWGGRTEAFF.

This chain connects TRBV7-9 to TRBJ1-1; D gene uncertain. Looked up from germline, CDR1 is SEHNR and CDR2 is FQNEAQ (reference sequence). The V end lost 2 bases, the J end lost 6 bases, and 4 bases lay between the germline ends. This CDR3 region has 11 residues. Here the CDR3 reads CASSLIAEAFF. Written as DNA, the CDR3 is TGTGCCAGCAGCTTAATCGCTGAAGCTTTCTTT.

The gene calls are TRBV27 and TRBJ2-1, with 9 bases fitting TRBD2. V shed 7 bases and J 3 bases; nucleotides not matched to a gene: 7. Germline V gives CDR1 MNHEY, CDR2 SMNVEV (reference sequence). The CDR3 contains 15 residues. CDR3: CASIQFSGGYNEQFF. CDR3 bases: TGTGCCAGCATTCAATTTAGCGGGGGCTACAATGAGCAGTTCTTC.

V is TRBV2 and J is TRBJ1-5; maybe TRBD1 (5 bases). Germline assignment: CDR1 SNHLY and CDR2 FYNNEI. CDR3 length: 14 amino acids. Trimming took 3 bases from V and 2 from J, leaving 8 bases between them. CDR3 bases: TGTGCCAGCAGTGACCCCAGGGGCAATCAGCCCCAGCATTTT. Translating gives CASSDPRGNQPQHF.